One T cell receptor beta chain is described in this entry. Trimming took 5 bases from V and 3 from J, leaving 14 bases between them. This CDR3 spans 15 amino acids. Germline CDR1 reads SGHTA; CDR2 reads FQGTGA. Libraries were prepared by immunoSEQ multiplex PCR; TCRdb keeps only in-frame clonotypes and omits some of them. The sample lists under 40,000 clones, roughly 88% occurring once. These data originate in a study of T cell changes during pregnancy in multiple sclerosis. The V call is TRBV7-3, the J call TRBJ2-1; weak D call: TRBD2 (6 bases). The sequence derives from a female donor in good health, enrolled as a control in a pregnancy study. This material consisted of peripheral blood, taken in the second trimester of pregnancy. CDR3 amino acids: CASSTGTLIYNEQFF. CDR3 in DNA: TGTGCCAGCAGCACCGGGACTCTAATCTACAATGAGCAGTTCTTC.